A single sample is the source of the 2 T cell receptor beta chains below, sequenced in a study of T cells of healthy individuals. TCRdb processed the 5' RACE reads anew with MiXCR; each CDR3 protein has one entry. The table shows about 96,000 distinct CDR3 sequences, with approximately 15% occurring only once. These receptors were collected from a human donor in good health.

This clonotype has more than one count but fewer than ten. The CDR3 here is CSARRGLAGGGEQYF. For the CDR3, the DNA is TGCAGTGCCCGGAGAGGCCTAGCGGGGGGAGGTGAGCAGTACTTC. This rearrangement joins TRBV20-1 to TRBJ2-7; 11 bases are shared with TRBD2. There are 15 residues in the CDR3. Trimming took 6 bases from V and 7 from J; bases not matched to a gene: 14. Germline values: CDR1 DFQATT, CDR2 SNEGSKA (reference sequence).

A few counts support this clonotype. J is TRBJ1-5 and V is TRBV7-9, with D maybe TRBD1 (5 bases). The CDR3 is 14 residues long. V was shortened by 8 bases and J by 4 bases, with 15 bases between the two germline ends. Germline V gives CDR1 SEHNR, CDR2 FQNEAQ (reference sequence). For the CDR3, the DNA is TGTGCCAGCGGCGAAGGGGTTGGTAATCAGCCCCAGCATTTT. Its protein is CASGEGVGNQPQHF.